This T cell receptor beta chain was captured in a study of T cells in Graves' hyperthyroidism and ophthalmopathy. A few counts support this clonotype. RNA transcripts gave rise to amplified TCR beta CDR3 regions. RT-PCR in the first round (using the HTBI primer set) targeted the TCR CDR3. MiXCR was run by TCRdb on the multiplex PCR reads, yielding one entry per CDR3 protein. The data hold around 700,000 distinct CDR3 sequences, with around 19% observed a single time. This CDR3 has 15 residues. CDR1 is MNHNS and CDR2 is SASEGT in the germline V gene. V was trimmed by 5 bases and J by 7 bases, leaving 20 bases between them.

The rearrangement links TRBV6-1 to TRBJ1-2, with D possibly TRBD1 on 5 matching bases. Sequences were obtained from blood. This sequence originates from a woman aged 50 to 60 with Graves' hyperthyroidism that later progressed to Graves' ophthalmopathy. CDR3 nucleotides: TGTGCCAGCAGTTCAATGACGCCAGGGACGACTGGCTACACCTTC. This encodes CASSSMTPGTTGYTF.